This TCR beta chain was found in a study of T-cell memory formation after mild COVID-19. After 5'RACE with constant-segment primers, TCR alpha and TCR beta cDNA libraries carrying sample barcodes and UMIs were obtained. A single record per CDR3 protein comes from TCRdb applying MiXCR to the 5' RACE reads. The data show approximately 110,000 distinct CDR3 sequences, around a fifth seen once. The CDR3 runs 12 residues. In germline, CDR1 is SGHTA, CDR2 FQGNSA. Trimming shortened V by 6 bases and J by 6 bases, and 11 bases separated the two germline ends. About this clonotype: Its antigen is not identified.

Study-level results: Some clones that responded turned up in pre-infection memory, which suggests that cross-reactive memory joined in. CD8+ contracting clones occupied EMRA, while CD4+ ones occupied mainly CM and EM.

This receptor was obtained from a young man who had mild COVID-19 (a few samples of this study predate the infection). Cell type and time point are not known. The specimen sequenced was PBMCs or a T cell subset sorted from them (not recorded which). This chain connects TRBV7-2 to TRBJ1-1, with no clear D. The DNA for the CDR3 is TGTGCCAGCAGTAGTCAGGCCGCTGAAGCTTTCTTT. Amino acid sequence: CASSSQAAEAFF.